The sample holds a few counts of the clone carrying this TCR beta chain. These data originate in a study of T cells in Graves' hyperthyroidism and ophthalmopathy. The CDR3 sequence is 15 residues long. Germline CDR1 is LGHDT and CDR2 is YNNKEL (reference sequence). Trimming removed 3 bases from V and 0 bases from J, with 9 bases in between. RNA transcripts served as the template for amplifying TCR beta CDR3 regions. HTBI primers were used for first-round RT-PCR of the TCR CDR3. TCRdb independently ran MiXCR on the multiplex PCR reads; one entry per CDR3 protein. Among approximately 420,000 distinct CDR3 sequences listed, around 14% were seen once. An absence of ophthalmopathy progression within 18 months meant stable Graves' hyperthyroidism. The patients, who ranged from 18 to 65 in age, presented with newly diagnosed hyperthyroidism lasting under 2 months. Isolation of PBMCs was performed on 8.5 to 10 ml fresh peripheral blood.

Sequences were obtained from blood. This clonotype was sampled from a woman aged 25-40 years with Graves' hyperthyroidism. The chain uses TRBV3-1 and TRBJ1-3; D is uncertain. In nucleotides, the CDR3 is TGTGCCAGCAGCCAGGCTCCGGGCTCTGGAAACACCATATATTTT. Translating it yields CASSQAPGSGNTIYF.